A selection of T cell receptor beta chains follows, all from one sample in a study of CD8+CD57+ T cells in acquired aplastic anemia. TCRdb fed the reads into MiXCR, producing one record per CDR3 protein. The sample carries tens of thousands of distinct CDR3 sequences, 70% recorded once. The sequenced sample consisted of sorted CD4+, CD8+, or CD8+CD57+ T cells (not recorded which) from PBMCs. The receptor set was obtained from a human donor with aplastic anemia. Each CDR3 is given without its conserved first and last residue. The order of the fields is J gene, V gene, CDR3 protein.

>TRBJ2-7|TRBV20-1
SASFWDRGFYEQY
>TRBJ2-5|TRBV7-2
ASSLNGRSEETQY
>TRBJ2-7|TRBV16
ASSQSAGTGEQY
>TRBJ2-3|TRBV4-2
ASSILAGGTKDTQY
>TRBJ2-5|TRBV12-3/TRBV12-4
ASKSGVQETQY
>TRBJ2-7|TRBV7-9
ASSLGNPYEQY
>TRBJ2-7|TRBV19
ASSTLAAVPYEQY
>TRBJ2-3|TRBV6-5
ASSLTGVYGTDTQY
>TRBJ2-7|TRBV12-3/TRBV12-4
ASTFTTRSGEQY
>TRBJ1-1|TRBV10-3
AISLTGGREAF
>TRBJ1-6|TRBV9
ASSQVNSPLH
>TRBJ2-2|TRBV24-1
ATSDSPGELF
>TRBJ2-5|TRBV24-1
ATSDPGQGVLETQY
>TRBJ2-5|TRBV10-3
AISSQGMGQETQY
>TRBJ2-7|TRBV7-2
ASSSRTGAYEQY
>TRBJ1-5|TRBV25-1
ASSVGAQPQH
>TRBJ2-7|TRBV7-2
ASSRDRDHEQY
>.|TRBV10-3
AISQPQYNYEQY
>TRBJ1-4|TRBV25-1
ASSEAGGEKLF
>TRBJ2-7|TRBV11-1
ASSRGTGAWSYEQY
>TRBJ1-1|TRBV28
ASSLATEAF
>TRBJ1-1|TRBV9
ASSPEVPEAF
>TRBJ1-1|TRBV9
ASSVAGGPNTEAF
>TRBJ2-5|TRBV6-2/TRBV6-3
ASSYRAGDQETQY
>TRBJ2-2|TRBV2
ASTPREGSNTGELF